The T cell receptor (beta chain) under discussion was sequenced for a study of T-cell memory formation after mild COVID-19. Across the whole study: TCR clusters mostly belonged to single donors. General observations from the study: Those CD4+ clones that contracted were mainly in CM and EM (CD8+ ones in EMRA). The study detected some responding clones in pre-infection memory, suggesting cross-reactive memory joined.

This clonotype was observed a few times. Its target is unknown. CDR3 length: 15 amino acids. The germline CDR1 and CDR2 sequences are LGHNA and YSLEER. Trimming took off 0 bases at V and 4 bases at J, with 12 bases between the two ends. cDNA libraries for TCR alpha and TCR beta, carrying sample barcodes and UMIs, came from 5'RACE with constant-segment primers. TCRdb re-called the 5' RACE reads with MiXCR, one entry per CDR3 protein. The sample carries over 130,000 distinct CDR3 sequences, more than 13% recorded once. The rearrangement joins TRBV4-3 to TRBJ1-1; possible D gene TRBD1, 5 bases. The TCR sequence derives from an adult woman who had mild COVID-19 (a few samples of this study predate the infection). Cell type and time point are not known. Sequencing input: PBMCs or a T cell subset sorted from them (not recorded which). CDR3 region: CASSQERGGGTEAFF. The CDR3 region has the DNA TGCGCCAGCAGCCAAGAGCGGGGGGGTGGCACTGAAGCTTTCTTT.